Here is one T cell receptor beta chain with its context. This record belongs to a study of blood T cell repertoires in COVID-19. For the study at large: The United States, Italy and Spain supplied acute and convalescent COVID-19 samples. Sample material is recorded as cDNA or gDNA derived from T cells, B-cell-depleted T cells, or PBMCs.

Original analysis: How many nucleated cells were present was estimated from reference gene primer amplification. Measured with immunoSEQ multiplex PCR; TCRdb has only the in-frame clones, and not every one. V and J calls and clone size are copied from that table; D and trimming were computed from the DNA. The sample comprises 200,000 to 250,000 clones, roughly 88% of which are singletons, and 10% to 15% rests with the top ten. The CDR3 consists of 14 residues. The germline V and J ends were trimmed by 1 base and 7 bases, with 10 bases remaining between them. Germline V gene lookup returns CDR1 MGHRA and CDR2 YSYEKL.

This TCR came from a man older than 75 with acute or convalescent COVID-19. Sequencing was performed on peripheral blood. The chain has TRBV4-1 and TRBJ1-4; D is uncertain. The DNA for the CDR3 is TGCGCCAGCAGCCAAGGTTCTCGGGGTGAAAAACTGTTTTTT. Residues: CASSQGSRGEKLFF.